This TCR beta chain emerged from a study of CD4 T cells in relation to SARS-CoV-2 and coronaviruses. The study's findings and limits: The assay detects memory recall responses, not culture-primed primary responses. Pre-pandemic and post-infection samples never came from the same donor.

This CDR3 is built from 14 residues. The germline V gene has CDR1 LNHDA and CDR2 SQIVND (reference sequence). The germline V and J ends were trimmed by 7 bases and 3 bases, with 15 bases remaining between them. Sequenced by immunoSEQ multiplex PCR; TCRdb stores in-frame clones only, minus some. The repertoire holds about 59,000 clones, with approximately 90% as singletons. CD4+ T cells from unexposed donors were obtained before the COVID-19 pandemic (2011-2018). This clone came up a few times. Its antigen is not known. J is TRBJ1-1 and V is TRBV19, with D possibly matching TRBD1 (6 bases). The receptor's source is a human donor in good health. The sample was memory CD4+ T cells from PBMCs. Here the CDR3 DNA reads TGTGCCAGTACAGACGGACAGTTGGACACTGAAGCTTTCTTT. The encoded protein is CASTDGQLDTEAFF. The variable domain in full, with the rest retrieved from reference TRBV19 and TRBJ1-1, is DGGITQSPKYLFRKEGQNVTLSCEQNLNHDAMYWYRQDPGQGLRLIYYSQIVNDFQKGDIAEGYSVSREKKESFPLTVTSAQKNPTAFYLCASTDGQLDTEAFFGQGTRLTVV.